Following are 15 T cell receptor beta chains from one sample sequenced in a study of cytomegalovirus exposure and HLA in healthy donors. Primers included in the PCR were 60 Vbeta and 13 Jbeta primers. Assay: immunoSEQ multiplex PCR; the TCRdb copy retains only in-frame clones and omits some. The data contain about 140,000 clones, roughly 73% of them singletons. Sequencing input: PBMCs. These receptor sequences come from a female donor in good health and CMV-seronegative.

The V and J genes are TRBV7-8 and TRBJ2-1, with D unresolved. The CDR3 has 16 residues. The ends were cut back, 1 base at V and 0 bases at J, with 10 bases in the middle. The germline gives CDR1 SGHVS, CDR2 FQNEAQ. CDR3 in DNA: TGTGCCAGCAGCTTAGAAGCTACGAGCTCCTACAATGAGCAGTTCTTC. This codes for CASSLEATSSYNEQFF.

There are a few counts of this clone. The gene calls are TRBV6-6 and TRBJ1-4, with no clear D. V was cut by 4 bases and J by 2 bases, with 11 bases left in between. CDR3 size: 15 residues. The germline CDR1 and CDR2 sequences are MNHNY and SVGAGI (reference sequence). The CDR3 is CASSSTRSTNEKLFF. DNA for the CDR3: TGTGCCAGCAGTTCTACGCGCTCGACTAATGAAAAACTGTTTTTT.

The sample holds one count of this clone. The rearrangement uses TRBV5-4 and TRBJ2-5; 8 nucleotides align to TRBD1. Trimming at V came to 4 bases and at J to 5 bases, leaving 13 bases not matched to a gene. The CDR3 length is 16 residues. CDR1 is SGHNT and CDR2 is YYREEE in the germline V gene (reference sequence). This CDR3 is CASSPGRTGSGETQYF. The CDR3 nucleotides read TGTGCCAGCAGCCCTGGCCGGACAGGGTCTGGGGAGACCCAGTACTTC.

The rearrangement links TRBV2 to TRBJ2-3; TRBD1 aligns across 7 bases. This CDR3 has 16 amino acids. Germline V CDR1 and CDR2: SNHLY, FYNNEI. V gave up 2 bases and J gave up 5 bases; unmatched junction bases: 10. The CDR3 sequence: CASSEPRQGGRDTQYF. The CDR3 DNA follows: TGTGCCAGCAGTGAACCCCGACAGGGTGGAAGAGATACGCAGTATTTT.

Note on this clone: The junction differs from germline at one of its ends, possibly a read error. The CDR3 DNA sequence: TGTGCTAGCAGCTTAGACGGGGGAGTACGGACCGGGGAGCTGTTTTTT. Its translation: CASSLDGGVRTGELFF. The chain links TRBV7-7 to TRBJ2-2, with D possibly matching TRBD2 (6 bases). Germline V lookup: CDR1 SSHAT, CDR2 FNYEAQ (reference sequence). CDR3 length equals 16 residues. Drawing the rest from reference TRBV7-7 and TRBJ2-2, the complete variable domain is GAGVSQSPRYKVTKRGQDVTLRCDPISSHATLYWYQQALGQGPEFLTYFNYEAQPDKSGLPSDRFSAERPEGSISTLTIQRTEQRDSAMYRCASSLDGGVRTGELFFGEGSRLTVL.

The chain uses TRBV7-9 and TRBJ2-3; D possibly corresponds to TRBD2 (5 bases). Germline V gene lookup returns CDR1 SEHNR and CDR2 FQNEAQ (reference sequence). This CDR3 comprises 13 residues. With 5 bases removed from V and 4 bases from J, the gap between germline ends came to 10 bases. CDR3 protein: CASSAEGADTQYF. The CDR3 DNA sequence: TGTGCCAGCAGCGCTGAGGGAGCAGATACGCAGTATTTT.

About this clone: Germline and junction disagree at one end, which may indicate a read error. The J gene is TRBJ2-5, the V gene TRBV28; TRBD1 is a possible D gene (6 bases). Germline V gene lookup returns CDR1 MDHEN and CDR2 SYDVKM. The CDR3 contains 11 residues. In DNA, the CDR3 is TGTGCCAGCAGCTCGAACCGGGACACCCACTTC. Amino acids: CASSSNRDTHF. The variable domain in full, completed from reference TRBV28 and TRBJ2-5, reads DVKVTQSSRYLVKRTGEKVFLECVQDMDHENMFWYRQDPGLGLRLIYFSYDVKMKEKGDIPEGYSVSREKKERFSLILESASTNQTSMYLCASSSNRDTHFGPGTRLLVL.

This rearrangement joins TRBV5-1 to TRBJ2-5; TRBD2 aligns across 7 bases. The CDR3 runs to 14 residues. Germline V lookup: CDR1 SGHRS, CDR2 YFSETQ. Trimming at V came to 0 bases and at J to 4 bases, leaving 3 bases not matched to a gene. The CDR3 loop is CASSLEPSGETQYF. CDR3 coding DNA: TGCGCCAGCAGCTTGGAGCCTAGCGGAGAGACCCAGTACTTC.

This chain links TRBV5-1 with TRBJ2-1; 9 nucleotides agree with TRBD2. There are 16 residues in the CDR3. With V trimmed by 0 bases and J by 6 bases, 7 bases remained unmatched. Germline V gene lookup returns CDR1 SGHRS and CDR2 YFSETQ. In DNA form, the CDR3 reads TGCGCCAGCAGCTTGGCGGCTAGCGGGGATCTCAATGAGCAGTTCTTC. This codes for CASSLAASGDLNEQFF.

V gene TRBV28 combines with J gene TRBJ2-7; no firm D call. Germline CDR1 reads MDHEN; CDR2 reads SYDVKM. CDR3 length: 14 residues. Trimming took 6 bases from V and 5 from J, leaving 17 bases between them. The CDR3 DNA reads TGTGCCAGCAGGTCCCCGTTCGTCGCGGACGAGCAGTACTTC. Its protein product is CASRSPFVADEQYF. Supplemented by reference TRBV28 and TRBJ2-7, the full variable domain reads DVKVTQSSRYLVKRTGEKVFLECVQDMDHENMFWYRQDPGLGLRLIYFSYDVKMKEKGDIPEGYSVSREKKERFSLILESASTNQTSMYLCASRSPFVADEQYFGPGTRLTVT.

The chain is built from TRBV5-6 and TRBJ2-2, with a possible D match to TRBD2 (7 bases). Germline assignment: CDR1 SGHDT and CDR2 YYEEEE. Trimming removed 8 bases from V and 6 bases from J, with 17 bases in between. The CDR3 covers 14 residues. CDR3 in amino acids: CASRMGGASGELFF. The CDR3 coding sequence is TGTGCCAGTAGGATGGGGGGGGCCTCCGGGGAGCTGTTTTTT. The full variable domain, in which reference TRBV5-6 and TRBJ2-2 provide the parts outside the CDR3, is DAGVTQSPTHLIKTRGQQVTLRCSPKSGHDTVSWYQQALGQGPQFIFQYYEEEERQRGNFPDRFSGHQFPNYSSELNVNALLLGDSALYLCASRMGGASGELFFGEGSRLTVL.

The V gene is TRBV7-2, the J gene TRBJ1-1; D is perhaps TRBD1 (6 bases). The germline V and J ends were trimmed by 3 bases and 1 base, with 9 bases remaining between them. Per germline, CDR1 SGHTA and CDR2 FQGNSA. CDR3 length: 14 residues. The CDR3 bases are TGTGCCAGCAGCTTTTCCAGGGGGAACACTGAAGCTTTCTTT. It encodes CASSFSRGNTEAFF.

This chain connects TRBV14 to TRBJ2-2; 8 bases map to TRBD1. The CDR3 totals 16 residues. Per the germline V gene, CDR1 is SGHDN and CDR2 is FVKESK. The V gene end was trimmed by 5 bases and the J gene end by 6 bases; junction bases not matched to a gene: 11. CDR3 loop: CASSLRTGYRPGELFF. The CDR3 coding sequence is TGTGCCAGCAGCTTGCGGACAGGGTATCGCCCCGGGGAGCTGTTTTTT.

The rearrangement joins TRBV6-1 to TRBJ2-5; D is ambiguous. The J call may be incorrect, as the DNA end agrees better with TRBJ2-7. CDR1 MNHNS and CDR2 SASEGT come from the germline V gene. There are 11 residues in the CDR3. CDR3 bases: TGTGCCATCGTACTCCCCTACGAGCAGTACTTC. Translating it yields CAIVLPYEQYF.

The rearrangement joins TRBV30 to TRBJ1-2; the D is unclear. The CDR3 loop spans 17 amino acids. Trimming pared 2 bases from V and 7 bases from J, leaving 26 bases between. Germline V gene data show CDR1 as GTSNPN and CDR2 as SVGIG (reference sequence). CDR3 nucleotide sequence: TGTGCCTGGAGTTTTTCGGGTCGGGGAGGGAGTCGCCGTGGCTACACCTTC. It translates to CAWSFSGRGGSRRGYTF.